Given below is one T cell receptor beta chain in context. Its matching antigen is unknown. These data originate in a study of T cell responses to AZD1222 COVID-19 vaccine. Looking at the study overall: Both about-4-week and about-12-week second-dose recipients were combined. Points from the study as a whole: Reportedly, nearly half of unique spike TCRs recognized epitopes outside B.1.351/B.1.1.7 mutations.

Germline loops: CDR1 SGHRS, CDR2 YFSETQ. This CDR3 is 14 amino acids long. The V end was cut by 0 bases, the J end by 4 bases, with 10 bases between. Here immunoSEQ multiplex PCR was the method, and the copy in TCRdb shows in-frame clones only, minus some. Found here are over 120,000 clones, just over 90% of them singletons; the top ten hold under 2%. The chain uses TRBV5-1 and TRBJ1-2, with a tentative D call TRBD1 (5 bases). Sequenced material: peripheral blood, taken on day 0 of AZD1222 vaccination. The clonotype comes from an adult in good health. CDR3 DNA sequence: TGCGCCAGCAGCTTGGGGGGCAGCTCCTATGGCTACACCTTC. Protein sequence: CASSLGGSSYGYTF.